This T cell receptor beta chain was identified during a study of blood T cell repertoires in COVID-19. Study as a whole: Sources were T cells, B-cell-depleted T cells, or PBMCs; the material itself was cDNA or gDNA.

In the study's own analysis: Amplified reference gene primers provided the basis for estimating nucleated cell counts. The repertoire was sequenced with immunoSEQ multiplex PCR; TCRdb's copy has only in-frame clones and lacks some. Clone size and the V and J calls come from that table; the DNA yielded D and trimming. The repertoire holds about 210,000 clones, with about 87% as singletons. The CDR3 is 17 amino acids. Per the germline V gene, CDR1 is SGHVS and CDR2 is FQNEAQ. V was pared by 5 bases and J by 1 base, with 14 bases of the junction left unmatched. Categorization into cohorts depended on clinical history that participants reported. Before being deemed recovered, Cohort 3 donors had two negative PCRs, clearance, or symptom resolution.

The chain is built from TRBV7-8 and TRBJ2-7, with 7 bases identical to TRBD2. The sequence derives from a man younger than 40 who had recovered from COVID-19. Sample: PBMCs or T cells enriched from blood (not recorded which). CDR3 sequence reads: CASSPSLDSGHSYEQYF. The CDR3 coding sequence is TGTGCCAGCAGCCCATCCCTTGATAGCGGGCATTCCTACGAGCAGTACTTC.